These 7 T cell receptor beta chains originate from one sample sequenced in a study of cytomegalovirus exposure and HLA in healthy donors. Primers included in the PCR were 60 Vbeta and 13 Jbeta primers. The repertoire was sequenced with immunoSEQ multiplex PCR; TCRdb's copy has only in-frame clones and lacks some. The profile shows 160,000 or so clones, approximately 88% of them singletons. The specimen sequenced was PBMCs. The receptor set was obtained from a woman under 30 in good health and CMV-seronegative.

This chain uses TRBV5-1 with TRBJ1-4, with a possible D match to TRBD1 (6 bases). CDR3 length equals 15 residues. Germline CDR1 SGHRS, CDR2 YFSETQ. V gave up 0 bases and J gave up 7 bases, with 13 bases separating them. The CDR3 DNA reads TGCGCCAGCAGCTTGGAGGCACAGGGCGGTGAAAAACTGTTTTTT. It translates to CASSLEAQGGEKLFF.

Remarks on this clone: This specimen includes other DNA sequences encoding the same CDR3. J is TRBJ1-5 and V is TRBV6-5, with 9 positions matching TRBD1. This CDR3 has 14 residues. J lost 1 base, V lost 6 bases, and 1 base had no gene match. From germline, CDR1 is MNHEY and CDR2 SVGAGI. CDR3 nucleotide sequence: TGTGCCAGCAGGGGGACAGGGAGCAATCAGCCCCAGCATTTT. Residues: CASRGTGSNQPQHF.

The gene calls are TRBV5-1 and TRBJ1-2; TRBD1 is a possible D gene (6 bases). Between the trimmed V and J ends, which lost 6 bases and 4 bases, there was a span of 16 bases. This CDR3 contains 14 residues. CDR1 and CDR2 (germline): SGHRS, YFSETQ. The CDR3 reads CASTGTGTSYGYTF. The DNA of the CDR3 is TGCGCCAGCACCGGAACCGGGACATCCTATGGCTACACCTTC.

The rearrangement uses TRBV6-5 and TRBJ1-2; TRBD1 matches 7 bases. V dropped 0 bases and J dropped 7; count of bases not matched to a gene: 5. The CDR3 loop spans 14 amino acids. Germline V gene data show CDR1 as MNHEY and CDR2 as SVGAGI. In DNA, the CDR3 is TGTGCCAGCAGTTACTCGGGACAGTCGGTTGGCTACACCTTC. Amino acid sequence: CASSYSGQSVGYTF.

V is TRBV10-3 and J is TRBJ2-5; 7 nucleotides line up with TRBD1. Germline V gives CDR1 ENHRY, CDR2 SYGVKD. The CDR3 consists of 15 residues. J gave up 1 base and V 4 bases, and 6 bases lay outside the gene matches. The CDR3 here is CAISARQGGQETQYF. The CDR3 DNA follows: TGTGCCATCAGTGCCCGACAGGGCGGCCAAGAGACCCAGTACTTC.

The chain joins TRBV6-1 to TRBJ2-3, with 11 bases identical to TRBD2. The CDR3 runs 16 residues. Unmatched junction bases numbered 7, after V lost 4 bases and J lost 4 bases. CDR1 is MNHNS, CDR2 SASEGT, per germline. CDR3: CASSGRASGGPDTQYF. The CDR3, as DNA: TGTGCCAGCAGTGGCCGCGCTAGCGGGGGGCCAGATACGCAGTATTTT.

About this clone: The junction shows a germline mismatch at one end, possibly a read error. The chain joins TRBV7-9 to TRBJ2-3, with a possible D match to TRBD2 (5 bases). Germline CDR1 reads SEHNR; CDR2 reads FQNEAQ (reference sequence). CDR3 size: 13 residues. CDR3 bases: TGTTCCAGCAGCTCCTATAGGGAGGATACGCAGTATTTT. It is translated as CSSSSYREDTQYF.